This TCR beta chain is drawn from a study of response to subunit inactivated influenza vaccine. Study-level findings and limits: Each seasonal flu vaccination may recruit only limited new T cells, authors suggested.

As for this clonotype: Antigen unknown.

The germline V and J ends were trimmed by 5 bases and 9 bases, with 19 bases remaining between them. The CDR3 is 14 amino acids. Germline V gene sequence: CDR1 SEHNR, CDR2 FQNEAQ (reference sequence). TCRdb reprocessed the RT-PCR reads with MiXCR, giving one entry per CDR3 protein. The sample yields about 520,000 distinct CDR3 sequences, roughly 7.6% seen once. The TCR comes from a man between 50 and 70 years old who received an inactivated influenza vaccine. The chain carries TRBV7-9 and TRBJ1-2, with D maybe TRBD1 (5 bases). The sample in question was PBMCs from blood, obtained less than 30 months after vaccination. The CDR3 bases are TGTGCCAGCAGCCCCCAACCGGGGGAGAGTAGCTACACCTTC. Amino acid sequence: CASSPQPGESSYTF.